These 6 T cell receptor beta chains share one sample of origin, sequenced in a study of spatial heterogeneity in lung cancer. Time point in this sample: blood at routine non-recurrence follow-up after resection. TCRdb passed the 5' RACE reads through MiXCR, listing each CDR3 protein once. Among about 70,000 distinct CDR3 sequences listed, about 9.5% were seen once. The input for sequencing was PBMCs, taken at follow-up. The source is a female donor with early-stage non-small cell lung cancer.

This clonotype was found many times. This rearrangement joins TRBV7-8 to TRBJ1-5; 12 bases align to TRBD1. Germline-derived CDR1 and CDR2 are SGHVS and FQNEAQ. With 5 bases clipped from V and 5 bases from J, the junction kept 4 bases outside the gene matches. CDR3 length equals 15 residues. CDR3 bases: TGTGCCAGCAGCCTGGGACAGGGGGCAGATCAGCCCCAGCATTTT. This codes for CASSLGQGADQPQHF.

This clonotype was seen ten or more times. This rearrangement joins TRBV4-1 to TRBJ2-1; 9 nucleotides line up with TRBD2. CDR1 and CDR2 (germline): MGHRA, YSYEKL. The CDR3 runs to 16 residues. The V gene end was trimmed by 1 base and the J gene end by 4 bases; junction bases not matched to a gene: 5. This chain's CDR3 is CASSQVSSGIYNEQFF. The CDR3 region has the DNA TGCGCCAGCAGCCAAGTCTCTAGCGGGATATACAATGAGCAGTTCTTC.

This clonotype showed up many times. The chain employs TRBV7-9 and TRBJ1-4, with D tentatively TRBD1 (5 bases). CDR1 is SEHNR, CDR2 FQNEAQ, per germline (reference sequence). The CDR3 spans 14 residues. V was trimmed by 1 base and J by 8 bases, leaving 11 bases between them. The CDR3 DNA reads TGTGCCAGCAGCTTAGGCTCGGGGGGAGAAAAACTGTTTTTT. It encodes CASSLGSGGEKLFF.

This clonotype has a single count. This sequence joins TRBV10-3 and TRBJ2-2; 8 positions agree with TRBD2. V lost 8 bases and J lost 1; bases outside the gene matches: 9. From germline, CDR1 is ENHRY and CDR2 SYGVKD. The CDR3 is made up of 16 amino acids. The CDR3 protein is CAIRMTLAVNTGELFF. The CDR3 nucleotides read TGTGCCATCCGTATGACACTAGCGGTGAACACCGGGGAGCTGTTTTTT.

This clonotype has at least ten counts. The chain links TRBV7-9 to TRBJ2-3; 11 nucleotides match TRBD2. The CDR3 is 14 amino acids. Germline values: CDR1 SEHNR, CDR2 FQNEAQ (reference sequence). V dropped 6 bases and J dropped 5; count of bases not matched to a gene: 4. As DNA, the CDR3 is TGTGCCAGCAGTCTAGCGGGAGGATTAGATACGCAGTATTTT. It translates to CASSLAGGLDTQYF.

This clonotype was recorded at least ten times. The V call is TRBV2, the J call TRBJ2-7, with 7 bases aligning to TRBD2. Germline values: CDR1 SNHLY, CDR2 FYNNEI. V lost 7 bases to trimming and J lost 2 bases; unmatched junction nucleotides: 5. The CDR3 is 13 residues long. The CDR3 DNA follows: TGTGCCAGCAAGCAGGGAGGGACCTACGAGCAGTACTTC. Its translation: CASKQGGTYEQYF.